This T cell receptor beta chain was found in a study of shared clonotypes between healthy human individuals (dated by TCRdb to between 2020 and 2021). In terms of the full investigation: The cohort included three men and a couple of women between 18 and 49 years of age. For each donor, CD4 naive and CD4 memory were each run on three plates, CD8 naive on two plates, and CD8 memory on one plate. To estimate repertoire size and how much clonotypes are shared between individuals, the study performed deep sequencing of blood TCR repertoires from five healthy adults. To increase sequencing depth and limit assay-specific biases, different laboratories used diverse techniques to prepare libraries and sequence TCR repertoires. Leukapheresis yielded between about 0.94 and 9.5 billion PBMCs per donor.

CDR1 LNHDA and CDR2 SQIVND are derived from the germline V gene (reference sequence). From the cysteine up to the phenylalanine, the CDR3 has a length of 15 residues. Of all the DNA, just the CDR3 is kept, 45 bases in frame from base 1. The junction carries 14 bases between V and J, which are trimmed by 6 bases and 0 bases respectively. Healthy HIV-negative adults with no recently reported acute infections or vaccinations were included as donors. Every donor was a Caucasian adult living in Nashville, Tennessee, USA. The CD8 memory samples were a combination of magnetically selected CD45RO+ cells and CCR7-negative CD45RA+ effector memory (TemRA) cells. Blood was collected by leukapheresis, and PBMCs were isolated by Ficoll-Histopaque density gradient centrifugation and then cryopreserved in liquid nitrogen vapor phase. Analytical flow cytometry was used to check the purity and quantity of every magnetically sorted T cell population. Each sorted fraction had its genomic DNA isolated and then quantified by UV absorbance on a Nanodrop 2000c.

The investigation overall reported the following: Sampling was restricted to blood, and TCR repertoires in tissue are likely to differ from TCR repertoires in blood. Because the study included only a small number of donors, the genetic and exposure-history diversity represented was limited. Based on pairwise subsampling, the degree of clonotype sharing among donors was expected to be affected by sequencing depth. Incomplete sequencing was indicated by rarefaction of sorted-subset datasets, despite the large sequencing depth. When several donors were compared, the shared fraction of clonotypes was roughly 5% for naive CD4, about 4% for naive CD8, roughly 2.3% for memory CD4, and 0.3% to 0.5% for memory CD8. Naive subsets generally had larger estimated clonotype richness than memory subsets. Higher generation probabilities were observed for clonotypes shared by all four sorted-subset donors than for non-shared clonotypes.

This clone was seen more than once but under ten times. This clone's antigen is unknown. It has no much larger one-base neighbor in the sample; base qualities were not kept. TCR CDR3 regions were amplified from genomic DNA by multiplex PCR using the deep immunoSEQ assay. Extracted genomic DNA from each cell subset was spread evenly across all wells of several immunoSEQ 96-well plates, with each plate serving as a replicate. For sorted subsets, approximately 190 ng of genomic DNA, equivalent to 25,000 to 35,000 T cell genomes, went into each replicate PCR. Purified libraries were quantified with a Qubit 3.0 fluorometer, sized on a Bioanalyzer 2100, and re-quantified with the KAPA Library Quantification kit. A separate single-read 150-cycle Illumina NextSeq 550 flow cell was used to sequence each immunoSEQ 96-well plate. As for how the authors treated the data: Because only junctional sequences without quality scores were contained in the immunoSEQ output, filtering matching that applied to full-length reads could not be performed. To assign V/J genes and CDR3, sequences were annotated against IMGT germline references using PyIR, a Python wrapper for IgBLAST v1.9. Reads with weak V/J assignments (E-value above 1e-6), missing CDR3, stop codons, out-of-frame junctions, or ambiguous translated residues were removed. V3J clonotypes were defined as sequences sharing an identical inferred V gene, J gene, and CDR3 amino acid sequence. To compute the percentage overlap between repertoires, the number of shared unique clonotypes was divided by the size of the smaller repertoire. Repertoire richness was assessed with RTK rarefaction, the Chao1 estimator, and Recon v2.1 estimates of unobserved clonotypes. Generation probabilities for all TCRbeta clonotypes obtained by the gDNA method from a handful of donors were computed using OLGA. TCRdb limited this immuneACCESS table to in-frame rearrangements with V and J called. A share of clones is missing; checked studies link under half to unresolved V genes, and the rest is unexplained. The V and J calls and clone size are taken from that table; D and trimming were inferred from the DNA. The sample profile shows over 300,000 clones; around 87% of them were found once. The ten most abundant clones make up about 16% of the sample.

The sequencing input was memory CD8+ T cells sorted from blood. The cell subset or site label, as the study defines it: CD45RO+ cells pooled with CCR7-negative TemRA cells. Recombination connected TRBV19 to TRBJ1-1; the D gene is not confidently resolved. This clonotype was sampled from a man between 18 and 35 years old in good health. The DNA sequence follows: TGTGCCAGTAGCCACGTCCCAGACATGAACACTGAAGCTTTCTTT. This translates into CASSHVPDMNTEAFF.